This T cell receptor beta chain was found in a study of blood T cell repertoires in COVID-19. Study overall: COVID-19 samples from acute and convalescent phases originated in the United States, Italy and Spain. The analysed material was cDNA or gDNA that came from T cells, B-cell-depleted T cells, or PBMCs.

Authors' analysis steps: For nucleated cells, counts were estimated from reference gene primer amplification. Method: immunoSEQ multiplex PCR; TCRdb's copy keeps in-frame clones and lacks some. Clone size and the V and J calls come from that table; the DNA yielded D and trimming. The sample gives under 250,000 clones, 84% of which show up once; around 9.5% is in the top ten. This clone has just one count. The germline V gene has CDR1 MDHEN and CDR2 SYDVKM. This CDR3 is 15 amino acids long. Trimming removed 5 bases from V and 5 bases from J; junction bases left unmatched: 6. This sequence was found in a man in his fifties or sixties with active or convalescent COVID-19. Sequencing was performed on peripheral blood. The chain links TRBV28 to TRBJ1-5; 10 bases line up with TRBD1. The CDR3 sequence is CASSDLGTGDQPQHF. Here the CDR3 DNA reads TGTGCCAGCAGTGACCTTGGGACAGGGGATCAGCCCCAGCATTTT.